This T cell receptor (beta chain) was recorded in a study of cytomegalovirus exposure and HLA in healthy donors. Study-level information: An earlier analysis identified 120 million or so unique TCR beta sequences in 150 million to 200 million T cells. General observations from the study: Versus the roughly 700-donor mean, an Asian-associated ancestry cluster reportedly showed fewer N-insertions in a later analysis. The availability of immune exposure information extended only to CMV serostatus.

This CDR3 is built from 14 residues. The V and J ends lost 7 bases and 1 base respectively, with 11 bases between them. Germline V gives CDR1 MDHEN, CDR2 SYDVKM. A multiplex PCR was run with 60 Vbeta primers and 13 Jbeta primers. Measured with immunoSEQ multiplex PCR; TCRdb has only the in-frame clones, and not every one. The data contain 120,000 or so clones, 77% of them singletons. Only one count was recorded for this clone. Its cognate antigen is unknown. This receptor was taken from a man younger than 30 in good health and CMV-seropositive. The chain is built from TRBV28 and TRBJ1-3; unclear D gene. Sequencing was done on a sample of PBMCs. CDR3 nucleotides: TGTGCCAGCACTCCGGGGTTTTCTGGAAACACCATATATTTT. This codes for CASTPGFSGNTIYF.